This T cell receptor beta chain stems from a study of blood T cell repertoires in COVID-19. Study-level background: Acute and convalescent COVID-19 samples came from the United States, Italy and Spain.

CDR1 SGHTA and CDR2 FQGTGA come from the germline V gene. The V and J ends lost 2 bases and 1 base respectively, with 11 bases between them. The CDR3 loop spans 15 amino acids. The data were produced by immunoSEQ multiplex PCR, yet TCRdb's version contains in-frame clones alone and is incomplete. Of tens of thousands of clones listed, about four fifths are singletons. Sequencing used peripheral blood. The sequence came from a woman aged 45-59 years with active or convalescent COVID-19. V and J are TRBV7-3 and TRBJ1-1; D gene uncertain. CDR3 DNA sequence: TGTGCCAGCAGCTTAGGGCCCGCTTCGAACACTGAAGCTTTCTTT. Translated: CASSLGPASNTEAFF.